This TCR beta chain comes out of a study of shared clonotypes between healthy human individuals. As for the study in general: The cohort had two women and three men, ages 18 to 49. General observations from the study: It was observed that around 5% of naive CD4 clonotypes were shared across several donors.

Clones were sequenced by immunoSEQ multiplex PCR, and TCRdb holds only the in-frame ones, with some missing. Counted here are approximately 1.5 million clones, 98% occurring once; the ten biggest clones make up about 0.4%. This clone has just a few counts. Antigen specificity is unknown. Other nucleotide sequences in the sample specify the same CDR3. Germline V CDR1 and CDR2: SEHNR, FQNEAQ (reference sequence). The CDR3 consists of 12 residues. V was trimmed by 1 base and J by 2 bases, leaving 2 bases between them. This clonotype was sampled from a man in his thirties or forties in good health. The chain is built from TRBV7-9 and TRBJ1-2, with D unclear. Sequenced material: naive CD4+ T cells sorted from blood. The subset here: CD45RA+ positively selected. The CDR3 nucleotides are TGTGCCAGCAGCTTAGGGAACTATGGCTACACCTTC. Its translation is CASSLGNYGYTF.